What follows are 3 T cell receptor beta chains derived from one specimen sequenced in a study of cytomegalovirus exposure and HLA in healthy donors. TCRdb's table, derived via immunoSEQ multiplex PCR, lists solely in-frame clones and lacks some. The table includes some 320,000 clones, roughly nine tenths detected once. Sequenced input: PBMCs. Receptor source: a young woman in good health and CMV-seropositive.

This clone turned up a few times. CDR3 DNA: TGTGCCAGCAGCTTGGCGGGGAACGGGGAGCTGTTTTTT. This encodes CASSLAGNGELFF. The chain uses TRBV5-4 and TRBJ2-2, with D perhaps TRBD2 (5 bases). CDR1 is SGHNT and CDR2 is YYREEE in the germline V gene (reference sequence). This CDR3 contains 13 residues. Trimming pared 0 bases from V and 7 bases from J, leaving 7 bases between.

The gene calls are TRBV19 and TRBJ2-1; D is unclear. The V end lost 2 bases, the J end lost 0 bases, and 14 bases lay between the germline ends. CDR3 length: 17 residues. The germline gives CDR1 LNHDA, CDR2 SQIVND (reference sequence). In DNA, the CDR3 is TGTGCCAGTAGTATATGGTTAGGGCAGATCTCCTACAATGAGCAGTTCTTC. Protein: CASSIWLGQISYNEQFF.

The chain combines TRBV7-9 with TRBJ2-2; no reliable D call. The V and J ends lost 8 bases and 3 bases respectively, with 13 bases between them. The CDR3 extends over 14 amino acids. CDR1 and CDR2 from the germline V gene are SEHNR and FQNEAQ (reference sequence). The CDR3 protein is CASDPGRYTGELFF. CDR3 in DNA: TGTGCCAGCGACCCCGGCAGGTACACCGGGGAGCTGTTTTTT.